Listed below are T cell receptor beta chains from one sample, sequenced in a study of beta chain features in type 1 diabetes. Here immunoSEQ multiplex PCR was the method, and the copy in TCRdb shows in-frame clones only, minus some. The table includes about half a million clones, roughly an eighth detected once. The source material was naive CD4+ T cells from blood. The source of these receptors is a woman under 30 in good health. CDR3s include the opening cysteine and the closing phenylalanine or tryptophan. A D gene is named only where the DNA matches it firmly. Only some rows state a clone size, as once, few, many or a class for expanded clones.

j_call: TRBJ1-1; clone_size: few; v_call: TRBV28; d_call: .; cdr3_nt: TGTGCCAGCAGGGTACCCGTGCAGGGTACTGAAGCTTTCTTT; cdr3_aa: CASRVPVQGTEAFF
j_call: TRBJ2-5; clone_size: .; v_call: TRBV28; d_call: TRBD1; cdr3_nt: TGTGCCAGTAGAGGACAGGTGCGGAAAGAGACCCAGTACTTC; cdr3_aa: CASRGQVRKETQYF
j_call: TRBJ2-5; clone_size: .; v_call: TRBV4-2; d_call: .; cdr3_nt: TGTGCCAGCAGCCAAGTAGGGCTGGGAGTACAAGAGACCCAGTACTTC; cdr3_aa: CASSQVGLGVQETQYF
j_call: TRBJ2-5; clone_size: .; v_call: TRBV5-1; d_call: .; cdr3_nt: TGCGCCAGCAGCTTGTATCGCCCAGGCCAAGAGACCCAGTACTTC; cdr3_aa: CASSLYRPGQETQYF
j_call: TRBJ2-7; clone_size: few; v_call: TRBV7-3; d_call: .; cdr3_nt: TGTGCCAGCAGCATCTCGCAGGGCTACGAGCAGTACTTC; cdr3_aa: CASSISQGYEQYF
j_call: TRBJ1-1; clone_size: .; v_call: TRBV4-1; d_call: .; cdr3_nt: TGCGCCAGCAGCCACCGGAGGGGATCGGTAAGGAACACTGAAGCTTTCTTT; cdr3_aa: CASSHRRGSVRNTEAFF
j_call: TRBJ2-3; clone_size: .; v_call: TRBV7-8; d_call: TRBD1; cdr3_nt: TGTGCCAGCAGCGCTAACCGGGACAGGGCCGTCACAGATACGCAGTATTTT; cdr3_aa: CASSANRDRAVTDTQYF
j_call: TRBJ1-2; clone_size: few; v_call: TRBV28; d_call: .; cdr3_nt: TGTGCCACCCTTACCAGCGGAGGTTGGGGCTACACCTTC; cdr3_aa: CATLTSGGWGYTF
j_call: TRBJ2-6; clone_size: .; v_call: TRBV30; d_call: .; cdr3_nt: TGTGCCGGCTTTGGGGCCAACGTCCTGACTTTC; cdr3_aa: CAGFGANVLTF
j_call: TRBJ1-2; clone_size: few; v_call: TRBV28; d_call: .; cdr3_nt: TGTGCCAGCAGAACCTGGGTGGACACCTTGCGGTATGGCTACACCTTC; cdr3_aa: CASRTWVDTLRYGYTF
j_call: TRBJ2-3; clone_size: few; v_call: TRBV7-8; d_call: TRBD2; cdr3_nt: TGTGCCAGCAGCTCCCGAACCAGACTAGCGGGGAACACAGATACGCAGTATTTT; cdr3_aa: CASSSRTRLAGNTDTQYF
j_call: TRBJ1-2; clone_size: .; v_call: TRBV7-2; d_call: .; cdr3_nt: TGTGCCAGCAGCTTTACAGGGAGTGGCTACACCTTC; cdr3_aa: CASSFTGSGYTF
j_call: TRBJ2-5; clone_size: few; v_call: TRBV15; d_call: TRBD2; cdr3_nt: TGTGCCACCAGCAGAGTGGCGGGGGGGCGTTTGGAGACCCAGTACTTC; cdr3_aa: CATSRVAGGRLETQYF
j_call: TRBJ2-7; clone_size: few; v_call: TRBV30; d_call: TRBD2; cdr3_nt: TGTGCCTGGAGTGTCACTAGCGGGAGTGGCGAGCAGTACTTC; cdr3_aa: CAWSVTSGSGEQYF
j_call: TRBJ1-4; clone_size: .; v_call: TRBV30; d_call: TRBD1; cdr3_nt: TGTGCCTGGAGCGAAACAAGACAGGGGCCGATACATTTT; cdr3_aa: CAWSETRQGPIHF
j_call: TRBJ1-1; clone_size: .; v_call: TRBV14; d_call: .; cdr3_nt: TGTGCCAGCAGCCAAGTGGGAGTCCTAAACACTGAAGCTTTCTTT; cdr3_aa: CASSQVGVLNTEAFF
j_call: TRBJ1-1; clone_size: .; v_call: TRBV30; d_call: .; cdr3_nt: TGTGCCTGGAGTTTTCCACGACCCGTGAACACTGAAGCTTTCTTT; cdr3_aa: CAWSFPRPVNTEAFF
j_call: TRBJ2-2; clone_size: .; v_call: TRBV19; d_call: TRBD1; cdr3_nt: TGTGCCAGTACAGGGGGCGATAGATTGGGGGAGCTGTTTTTT; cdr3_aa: CASTGGDRLGELFF
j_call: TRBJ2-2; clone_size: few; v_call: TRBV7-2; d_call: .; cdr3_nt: TGTGCCAGCAGCTTCACTTACACCGGGGAGCTGTTTTTT; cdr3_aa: CASSFTYTGELFF
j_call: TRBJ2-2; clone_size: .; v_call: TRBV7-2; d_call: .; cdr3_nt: TGTGCCAGCAGCCAAGCAGGTTACACCGGGGAGCTGTTTTTT; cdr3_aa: CASSQAGYTGELFF
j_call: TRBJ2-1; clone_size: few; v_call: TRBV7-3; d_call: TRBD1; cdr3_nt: TGTGCCAGCAGCTCCTCGGGACAGCAAGAGCAGTTCTTC; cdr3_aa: CASSSSGQQEQFF
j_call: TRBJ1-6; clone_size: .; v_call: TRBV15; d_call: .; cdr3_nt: TGTGCCACCAGCAGGGGACGGGTAGATTCACCCCTCCACTTT; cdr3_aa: CATSRGRVDSPLHF
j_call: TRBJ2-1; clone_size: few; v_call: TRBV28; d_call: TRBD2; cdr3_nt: TGTGCCAGCAGTGTACACCGACTAGCGGGGGACCTCCTCAATGAGCAGTTCTTC; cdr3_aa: CASSVHRLAGDLLNEQFF
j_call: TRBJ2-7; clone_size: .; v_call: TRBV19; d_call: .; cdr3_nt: TGTGCCAGTAGTATCAGGTCCTACGAGCAGTACTTC; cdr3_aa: CASSIRSYEQYF
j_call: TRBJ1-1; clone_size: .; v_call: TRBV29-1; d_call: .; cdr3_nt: TGCAGCGTTGAAGGGGCCTTCATGAACACTGAAGCTTTCTTT; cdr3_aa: CSVEGAFMNTEAFF
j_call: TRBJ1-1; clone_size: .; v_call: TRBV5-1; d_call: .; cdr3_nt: TGCGCCAGCAGCCGGGGACGGAACACTGAAGCTTTCTTT; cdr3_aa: CASSRGRNTEAFF
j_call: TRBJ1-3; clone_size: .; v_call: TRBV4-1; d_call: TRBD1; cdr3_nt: TGCGCCAGCAGCCACCGACAGGGTTCCGGAAACACCATATATTTT; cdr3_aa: CASSHRQGSGNTIYF
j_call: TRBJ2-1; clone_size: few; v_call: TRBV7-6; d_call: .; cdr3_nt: TGTGCCAGCAGCTTAGCTAGGCAAAGCTCCTACAATGAGCAGTTCTTC; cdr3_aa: CASSLARQSSYNEQFF
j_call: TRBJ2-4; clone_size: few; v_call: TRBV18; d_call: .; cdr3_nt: TGTGCCAGCTCACCACCAGGGAGTTTAAGAGGAAACATTCAGTACTTC; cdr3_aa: CASSPPGSLRGNIQYF
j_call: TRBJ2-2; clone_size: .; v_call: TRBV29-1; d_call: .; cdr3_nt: TGCAGCGTTGCGAAGGACAGATACACCGGGGAGCTGTTTTTT; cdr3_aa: CSVAKDRYTGELFF
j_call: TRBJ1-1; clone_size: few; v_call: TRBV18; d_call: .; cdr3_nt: TGTGCCAGCTCACCATTGGACACTGAAGCTTTCTTT; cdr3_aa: CASSPLDTEAFF
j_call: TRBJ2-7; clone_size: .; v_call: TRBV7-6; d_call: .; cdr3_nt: TGTGCCAGCAGCCCCTCTGAGCGTACCTACGAGCAGTACTTC; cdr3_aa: CASSPSERTYEQYF
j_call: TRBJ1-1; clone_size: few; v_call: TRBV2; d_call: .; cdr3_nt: TGTGCCAGCATGAAGGAAATGAACACTGAAGCTTTCTTT; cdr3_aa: CASMKEMNTEAFF
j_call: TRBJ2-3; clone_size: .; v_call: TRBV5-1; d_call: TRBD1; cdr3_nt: TGCGCCAGCAGCTTGACGACAGGGGCTGGCACAGATACGCAGTATTTT; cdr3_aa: CASSLTTGAGTDTQYF
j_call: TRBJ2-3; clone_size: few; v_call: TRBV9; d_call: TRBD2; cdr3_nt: TGTGCCAGCAGCGCCCGGGGACTAGCGGGGTCAGATACGCAGTATTTT; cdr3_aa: CASSARGLAGSDTQYF
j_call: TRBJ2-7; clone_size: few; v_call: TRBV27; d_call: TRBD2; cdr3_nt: TGTGCCAGCAGTCTAGTCCCCCTAGCGGGACGTTCCTACGAGCAGTACTTC; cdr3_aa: CASSLVPLAGRSYEQYF
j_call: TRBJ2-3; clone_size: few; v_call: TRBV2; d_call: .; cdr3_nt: TGTGCCAGCAGTGAGGAGCAGGGGGGGACAGATACGCAGTATTTT; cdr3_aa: CASSEEQGGTDTQYF
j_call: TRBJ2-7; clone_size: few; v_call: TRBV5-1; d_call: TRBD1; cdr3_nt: TGCGCCAGCAGCGGAAACAGGGGGAATTCGTACGAGCAGTACTTC; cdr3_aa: CASSGNRGNSYEQYF
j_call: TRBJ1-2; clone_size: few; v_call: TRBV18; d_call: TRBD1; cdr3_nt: TGTGCCAGCTCACCATCGGGACAGCTTAACTATGGCTACACCTTC; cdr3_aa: CASSPSGQLNYGYTF
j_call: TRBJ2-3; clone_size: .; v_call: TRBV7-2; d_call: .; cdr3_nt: TGTGCCAGCAGCCCCCTGGGGCCCTACACAGATACGCAGTATTTT; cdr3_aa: CASSPLGPYTDTQYF
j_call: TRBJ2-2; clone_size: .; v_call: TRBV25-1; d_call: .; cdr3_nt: TGTGCCAGCAGCGGGACGGCAGCCCCTAACACCGGGGAGCTGTTTTTT; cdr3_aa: CASSGTAAPNTGELFF
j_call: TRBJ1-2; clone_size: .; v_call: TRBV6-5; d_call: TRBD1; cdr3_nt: TGTGCCAGCAGCCCCGACAGGGGGAGGAACTATGGCTACACCTTC; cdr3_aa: CASSPDRGRNYGYTF
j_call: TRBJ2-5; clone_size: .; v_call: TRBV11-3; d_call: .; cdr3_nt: TGTGCCAGCAGCTTAAACCAATTAGAGACCCAGTACTTC; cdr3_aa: CASSLNQLETQYF
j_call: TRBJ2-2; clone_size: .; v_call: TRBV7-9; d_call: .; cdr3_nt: TGTGCCAGCTCTCGCGGGCCGACGAACACCGGGGAGCTGTTTTTT; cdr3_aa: CASSRGPTNTGELFF